Given below is one T cell receptor beta chain in context. Its specific antigen is unknown. No base quality values were provided; no much bigger clone lies one nucleotide off. From the germline V gene, CDR1 is MGHRA and CDR2 is YSYEKL. CDR3 length: 16 amino acids, cysteine to phenylalanine. Just the 48-base CDR3 DNA is kept, in frame starting at base 1. V loses 0 bases of germline sequence and J loses 9 bases, and the interval between the two ends is 15 bases. The sample belongs to a study of blood T cells in healthy people across ages (dated by TCRdb to the mid-2010s). For context, the study as a whole: In model experiments, template switching captured roughly one uniquely barcoded TCR beta cDNA molecule for every two T cells. Donors of different ages were randomly distributed across sequencing lanes to avoid experimental bias. Two additional independent replicas of 1 million unique cDNA reads from the same blood draw were analyzed for two donors (one aged 18 to 29 and one aged 80 or older). The study measured age-related changes in TCR beta repertoire diversity using deep sequencing normalized with unique cDNA molecular identifiers. The donors were divided into four age groups: young (average approximately 17 years), middle-aged (about 40), aged (62) and long-lived (about 79).

Paper-wide results and their limitations: Estimates of total diversity based on one million sequenced T cells were regarded as lower bounds and as underestimates. Since profiling was done on bulk unsorted PBMCs, naive and antigen-experienced compartments could not be conclusively compared. A strong correlation was found between observed TCR beta diversity and the percentage of naive T cells measured by flow cytometry. Observed TCR beta diversity per million T cells fell roughly linearly with age, and a significant reduction was already apparent by age around 39. Compared with the aged group, more naive CD4+ T cells, fewer expanded clones and increased TCR diversity were shown by the long-lived group, suggesting age selection. Donor CMV infection status was unknown, potentially confounding age-related changes in expanded clonotypes.

To prepare the library, 5' RACE was applied. Sequencing was performed on an Illumina HiSeq 2500. A second PCR of about 6 to 11 cycles was performed with a sample-barcoded 5' primer and a J-beta primer mix. Each TCR beta cDNA molecule received a unique molecular identifier from a template-switch 5' adaptor carrying 12 random nucleotides. Each sample yielded at least 2.5 million CDR3-containing paired-end reads. First-strand cDNA was synthesized from all RNA with the Mint cDNA synthesis kit, primed by a TRBC-specific oligonucleotide. Following uracil-DNA glycosylase treatment, a first 18-cycle PCR with universal primers M1SS and BC2_uni_R was performed on all cDNA. The original pipeline was this. Each sample was normalized by randomly selecting 1 million high-quality reads, each carrying a distinct molecular identifier. Reads with shared molecular identifiers were discarded instead of being binned into consensus sequences. CDR3 identification, clonotype clustering and error correction used MiTCR with a Q25 quality threshold and the strictest error-elimination algorithm. A nonparametric unseen species model with Euler transformation was used to estimate lower-bound total TCR beta diversity. Using fastp trimming at Q25 and MiXCR clonotype assembly, TCRdb reanalyzed the public sequencing data and kept in-frame beta chains. For every CDR3 protein sequence, its rows merge into one entry that carries the most common genes and DNA. The V and J calls and clone size come from TCRdb's table, not from the authors' own analysis. In this sample the table shows roughly 1,800,000 distinct CDR3 sequences, just under 50% of which occur a single time. The top ten clones comprise roughly 2% of the sample.

Systemically healthy Caucasian individuals from Russia, around 38 in total and aged roughly 6 to 90 years, were included as donors. Around 10 milliliters of peripheral blood were collected from each donor into EDTA-treated Vacutainer tubes. Ficoll-Paque density-gradient centrifugation was used to isolate PBMCs, with at least 6.5 million per sample. Total RNA, at least 5 micrograms per sample, was extracted from PBMCs with Trizol reagent. For every donor, flow cytometry on a PBMC aliquot measured the percentage of naive CD45RAhigh/CD27high T cells. The source of this sequence is a woman aged 40 to 50 in good health. The sequenced sample consisted of blood. The chain was built from TRBV4-1 and TRBJ1-6, with no confident D gene call. The sequence in DNA is TGCGCCAGCAGCCAAGACGCAGGCCCAATCGGTTCACCCCTCCACTTT. The encoded protein is CASSQDAGPIGSPLHF.